Below, 15 T cell receptor beta chains from the same sample are listed, as sequenced in a study of OX40 agonist ivuxolimab in advanced cancers. Clones were read by immunoSEQ multiplex PCR, and TCRdb kept only the in-frame ones, dropping some. The table shows tens of thousands of clones, with roughly 89% occurring only once. The sequencing here drew on CD4+ or CD8+ T cells sorted from blood, taken in a trial of the OX40 agonist ivuxolimab. The receptors stem from an adult with an advanced solid tumor such as melanoma, head and neck, liver or kidney cancer.

The genes are TRBV10-3 and TRBJ1-5; D unclear. Trimming took off 2 bases at V and 4 bases at J, with 3 bases between the two ends. Germline CDR1 and CDR2: ENHRY and SYGVKD. The CDR3 totals 12 residues. The CDR3 is CAISEVNQPQHF. The CDR3 bases are TGTGCCATCAGTGAGGTAAATCAGCCCCAGCATTTT.

This sequence joins TRBV5-8 and TRBJ1-5; perhaps TRBD1 as D (6 bases). Germline V lookup: CDR1 SGHTS, CDR2 YDEGEE. The CDR3 is 14 amino acids. Between the trimmed V and J ends, which lost 1 base and 6 bases, there was a span of 11 bases. CDR3 loop: CASSLQGGTQPQHF. As DNA, the CDR3 is TGTGCCAGCAGCTTGCAAGGGGGTACTCAGCCCCAGCATTTT. Together with reference TRBV5-8 and TRBJ1-5, the CDR3 gives the full variable domain: EAGVTQSPTHLIKTRGQQATLRCSPISGHTSVYWYQQALGLGLQFLLWYDEGEERNRGNFPPRFSGRQFPNYSSELNVNALELEDSALYLCASSLQGGTQPQHFGDGTRLSIL.

A single count supports this clone. Other DNA sequences in this sample translate to the same CDR3. Here the CDR3 reads CASSSGQGSYEQYF. CDR3 DNA: TGCGCCAGCAGCTCCGGACAGGGATCCTACGAGCAGTACTTC. V is TRBV5-1 and J is TRBJ2-7; TRBD1 matches at 8 bases. Germline loops: CDR1 SGHRS, CDR2 YFSETQ. This CDR3 has 14 amino acids. Losses at the gene ends were 3 bases for V and 1 base for J; bases not matched to a gene: 3.

The chain combines TRBV10-3 with TRBJ2-1; 7 bases align to TRBD2. V shed 2 bases, J shed 10 bases, and the junction held 14 bases outside the gene matches. The length of the CDR3 is 16 residues. Germline V gives CDR1 ENHRY, CDR2 SYGVKD. CDR3 region: CAISEDHTGLNGEQFF. In DNA, the CDR3 is TGTGCCATCAGTGAGGACCATACGGGACTAAACGGGGAGCAGTTCTTC.

This clone was seen only once. The chain joins TRBV5-6 to TRBJ2-1; perhaps TRBD2 as D (6 bases). This CDR3 has 15 amino acids. Germline V lookup: CDR1 SGHDT, CDR2 YYEEEE. Trimming removed 0 bases from V and 5 bases from J, with 12 bases in between. The CDR3 sequence: CASSLGLAYNNEQFF. The CDR3 DNA sequence: TGTGCCAGCAGCTTGGGCCTAGCGTATAACAATGAGCAGTTCTTC. The entire variable domain, with the rest obtained from reference TRBV5-6 and TRBJ2-1, is as follows: DAGVTQSPTHLIKTRGQQVTLRCSPKSGHDTVSWYQQALGQGPQFIFQYYEEEERQRGNFPDRFSGHQFPNYSSELNVNALLLGDSALYLCASSLGLAYNNEQFFGPGTRLTVL.

This clone was observed once. The gene calls are TRBV5-1 and TRBJ1-5; the match to TRBD1 covers 9 bases. Germline V lookup: CDR1 SGHRS, CDR2 YFSETQ. After removal of 2 bases from V and 5 bases from J, the junction contained 2 bases not matched to a gene. This CDR3 has 14 amino acids. The CDR3 here is CASSLTGGDQPQHF. CDR3 coding DNA: TGCGCCAGCAGCTTAACAGGGGGCGATCAGCCCCAGCATTTT.

The genes are TRBV11-2 and TRBJ1-1; D is perhaps TRBD1 (6 bases). Germline V lookup: CDR1 SGHAT, CDR2 FQNNGV. The V end lost 6 bases, the J end lost 5 bases, and 19 bases lay between the germline ends. There are 15 residues in the CDR3. CDR3 nucleotide sequence: TGTGCCAGCAGACGACAGCCTCTAACAGGGACTGAAGCTTTCTTT. Amino acid sequence: CASRRQPLTGTEAFF. Based on the CDR3 plus reference TRBV11-2 and TRBJ1-1, the full variable domain is EAGVAQSPRYKIIEKRQSVAFWCNPISGHATLYWYQQILGQGPKLLIQFQNNGVVDDSQLPKDRFSAERLKGVDSTLKIQPAKLEDSAVYLCASRRQPLTGTEAFFGQGTRLTVV.

This chain uses TRBV11-2 with TRBJ2-1; the match to TRBD2 covers 10 bases. This CDR3 spans 16 amino acids. The V and J ends lost 3 bases and 4 bases, in that order; junction bases with no gene match: 6. Per germline, CDR1 SGHAT and CDR2 FQNNGV. This CDR3 is CASSFIAGGHYNEQFF. For the CDR3, the DNA is TGTGCCAGCAGCTTCATAGCGGGAGGCCATTACAATGAGCAGTTCTTC.

This chain connects TRBV2 to TRBJ2-7, with D perhaps given as TRBD1 or TRBD2 (5 bases each). In germline, CDR1 is SNHLY, CDR2 FYNNEI. The CDR3 length is 12 residues. The germline V and J ends were trimmed by 10 bases and 0 bases, with 10 bases remaining between them. The CDR3 region is CATGTYSYEQYF. CDR3 nucleotide sequence: TGTGCCACGGGGACCTACTCCTACGAGCAGTACTTC. Combining the CDR3 with reference TRBV2 and TRBJ2-7 gives the whole variable domain EPEVTQTPSHQVTQMGQEVILRCVPISNHLYFYWYRQILGQKVEFLVSFYNNEISEKSEIFDDQFSVERPDGSNFTLKIRSTKLEDSAMYFCATGTYSYEQYFGPGTRLTVT.

This rearrangement joins TRBV4-2 to TRBJ2-3, with 13 bases that match TRBD2. Germline CDR1 reads LGHNA; CDR2 reads YNFKEQ. V lost 4 bases to trimming and J lost 2 bases; unmatched junction nucleotides: 3. This CDR3 contains 16 residues. The DNA of the CDR3 is TGTGCCAGCAGCCCCGGGACTAGCGGGGACACAGATACGCAGTATTTT. Its translation: CASSPGTSGDTDTQYF.

This clone appeared once. The V call is TRBV7-2, the J call TRBJ2-1; TRBD2 might be the D (5 bases). The CDR3 loop spans 16 amino acids. Trimming pared 4 bases from V and 5 bases from J, leaving 18 bases between. CDR1 is SGHTA, CDR2 FQGNSA, per germline. This chain's CDR3 is CASSSRGGGLNNEQFF. The CDR3 DNA is TGTGCCAGCAGCTCCCGCGGCGGAGGATTAAACAATGAGCAGTTCTTC.

The chain carries TRBV9 and TRBJ1-3, with D possibly TRBD1 on 5 matching bases. The CDR3 extends over 15 amino acids. Germline values: CDR1 SGDLS, CDR2 YYNGEE. Between the trimmed V and J ends, which lost 0 bases and 2 bases, there was a span of 9 bases. CDR3 amino acids: CASSVGGVAGNTIYF. CDR3 nucleotide sequence: TGTGCCAGCAGCGTAGGAGGGGTAGCTGGAAACACCATATATTTT.

The sample holds a few counts of this clone. V gene TRBV2 combines with J gene TRBJ1-1, with TRBD1 as a possible D gene (5 bases). CDR3 length equals 16 residues. V was shortened by 3 bases and J by 2 bases, with 16 bases between the two germline ends. Germline assignment: CDR1 SNHLY and CDR2 FYNNEI. The CDR3 sequence: CASSETSGGRNTEAFF. For the CDR3, the DNA is TGTGCCAGCAGTGAGACGTCCGGGGGTCGAAACACTGAAGCTTTCTTT.

For the CDR3, the DNA is TGTGCCAGCAGGACCGGGACAGGGCTGATCTACGAGCAGTACTTC. This encodes CASRTGTGLIYEQYF. This chain uses TRBV28 with TRBJ2-7, with 9 bases aligning to TRBD1. The CDR3 consists of 15 residues. The V gene end was trimmed by 6 bases and the J gene end by 3 bases; junction bases not matched to a gene: 9. Germline CDR1 MDHEN, CDR2 SYDVKM.

The sample holds a few counts of this clone. Here the CDR3 DNA reads TGTGCCATCAGGGCGACTAGCGGGTGGAATGAGCAGTTCTTC. This sequence encodes CAIRATSGWNEQFF. The genes are TRBV10-3 and TRBJ2-1; TRBD2 aligns across 10 bases. Germline values: CDR1 ENHRY, CDR2 SYGVKD. The CDR3 has 14 residues. The V and J ends lost 6 bases and 7 bases, in that order; junction bases with no gene match: 6.